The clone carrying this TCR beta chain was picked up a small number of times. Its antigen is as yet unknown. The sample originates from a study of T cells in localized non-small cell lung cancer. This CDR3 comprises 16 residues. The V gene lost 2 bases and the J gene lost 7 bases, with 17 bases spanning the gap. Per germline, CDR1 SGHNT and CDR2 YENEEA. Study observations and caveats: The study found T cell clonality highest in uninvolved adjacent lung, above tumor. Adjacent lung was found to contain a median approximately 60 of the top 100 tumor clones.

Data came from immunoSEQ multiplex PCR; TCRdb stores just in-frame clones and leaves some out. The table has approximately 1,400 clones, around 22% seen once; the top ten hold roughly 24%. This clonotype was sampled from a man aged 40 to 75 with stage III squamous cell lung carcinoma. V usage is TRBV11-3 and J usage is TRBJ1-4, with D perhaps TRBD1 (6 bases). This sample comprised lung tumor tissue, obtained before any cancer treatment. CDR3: CASSLTFGGQGEKLFF. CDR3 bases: TGTGCCAGCAGCTTAACATTCGGGGGGCAAGGTGAAAAACTGTTTTTT.